The next 14 T cell receptor delta chains were all read from a single sample in a study of gamma-delta chains in newborns, infants, children. TCRdb re-called the reads using CATT. The sample contains 10,000 or so delta-chain clones, 22% of which appear only once. The material sequenced was blood. The receptors originated from a child who was a newborn, infant or young child, either healthy, febrile or measles-vaccinated (not recorded which).

This clone was counted only a few times. The chain is built from TRDV2 and TRDJ1, with TRDD3 identical over 8 bases. The CDR3 covers 19 residues. J lost 0 bases, V lost 0 bases, and 14 bases had no gene match. Germline CDR1 and CDR2: GEAIGNYY and EKD. Written as DNA, the CDR3 is TGTGCCTGTGACACCATTTCTGGGGGAAAACCAGAGTACACCGATAAACTCATCTTT. Protein sequence: CACDTISGGKPEYTDKLIF.

The chain joins TRDV2 to TRDJ1; 8 bases are a match to TRDD2. Germline CDR1 and CDR2: GEAIGNYY and EKD. Losses at the gene ends were 3 bases for V and 0 bases for J; bases not matched to a gene: 29. The CDR3 is 23 amino acids. The CDR3, as DNA: TGTGCCTGTGACTCTAACTTCCTACGGTCTACCCCATCGGGCCGGGGGGACACCGATAAACTCATCTTT. Translated, it gives CACDSNFLRSTPSGRGDTDKLIF.

The chain links TRDV2 to TRDJ1, with D maybe TRDD3 (6 bases). Germline V gives CDR1 GEAIGNYY, CDR2 EKD. Between the trimmed V and J ends, which lost 1 base and 0 bases, there was a span of 14 bases. The CDR3 is 16 amino acids. The CDR3 region is CACDTVGGPHTDKLIF. The CDR3 coding sequence is TGTGCCTGTGACACAGTTGGGGGCCCCCACACCGATAAACTCATCTTT.

A word on this clone: A much larger clone lies a single base off, so this may be a read error. The same CDR3 can be traced to other DNA sequences in this sample. The chain links TRDV2 to TRDJ2, with D perhaps matching TRDD3 (5 bases). The CDR3 extends over 19 amino acids. Per the germline V gene, CDR1 is GEAIGNYY and CDR2 is EKD. Trimming pared 0 bases from V and 0 bases from J, leaving 19 bases between. The CDR3 protein is CACDTVRTGGPALTAQLFF. The CDR3 nucleotides are TGTGCCTGTGACACCGTTCGTACTGGAGGTCCTGCTTTGACAGCACAACTCTTCTTT.

By sample share, this clone is medium-sized (0.01 to 0.1%). The sample contains more than one DNA sequence encoding this CDR3. J is TRDJ1 and V is TRDV2; 7 nucleotides line up with TRDD3. Per the germline V gene, CDR1 is GEAIGNYY and CDR2 is EKD. Germline trimming cut 3 bases from V and 0 bases from J; bases unmatched to any gene: 6. The CDR3 contains 15 residues. In DNA form, the CDR3 reads TGTGCCTGTGACTCCCTGGGGGTCGACACCGATAAACTCATCTTT. It specifies CACDSLGVDTDKLIF.

This clone was counted only a few times. This CDR3 is CACDTVGGSAYTDKLIF. In DNA, the CDR3 is TGTGCCTGTGACACCGTGGGAGGGTCTGCCTACACCGATAAACTCATCTTT. The chain couples TRDV2 to TRDJ1; D remains unclear. Trimming left V 0 bases short and J 0 bases short, with 16 bases between. The CDR3 extends over 17 amino acids. Looked up from germline, CDR1 is GEAIGNYY and CDR2 is EKD.

Sample share makes this clone medium-sized. V is TRDV2 and J is TRDJ1; 7 nucleotides agree with TRDD3. Trimming removed 0 bases from V and 4 bases from J; junction bases left unmatched: 10. Germline assignment: CDR1 GEAIGNYY and CDR2 EKD. CDR3 length: 16 amino acids. CDR3 protein: CACDTVSGGPHDKLIF. Written as DNA, the CDR3 is TGTGCCTGTGACACCGTCTCTGGGGGCCCGCACGATAAACTCATCTTT.

This chain links TRDV1 with TRDJ4, with 9 positions matching TRDD2. V trimming: 1 base; J trimming: 6 bases; junction bases outside the gene matches: 27. CDR3 length equals 21 residues. Germline loops: CDR1 TSWWSYY, CDR2 QGS. The CDR3 DNA sequence: TGTGCTCTTGGGGAACCGACCTTCCTACGGCGTCGCCCCTCTTACTGTCGGGCCCTGATCTTT. It encodes CALGEPTFLRRRPSYCRALIF.

By share, this clone counts as medium-sized. The chain uses TRDV3 and TRDJ1; D possibly corresponds to TRDD3 (8 bases). V was pared by 3 bases and J by 1 base, with 24 bases between. Germline CDR1 TVYSNPD, CDR2 GDNSRS (reference sequence). The CDR3 contains 17 residues. The CDR3 here is CAFTLSYDGGFTDKLIF. The CDR3 coding sequence is TGTGCCTTCACCCTTTCCTACGATGGGGGATTCACCGATAAACTCATCTTT.

This clone was detected a few times. At one boundary the junction diverges from the germline segment, which might be a read error. The CDR3 bases are TGTGCCAGTGACACCCTGGGGGTCTACACCGATAAACTCATCTTT. Protein sequence: CASDTLGVYTDKLIF. The chain is built from TRDV2 and TRDJ1; 7 bases agree with TRDD3. Germline V gene data show CDR1 as GEAIGNYY and CDR2 as EKD. CDR3 length: 15 residues.

The chain uses TRDV2 and TRDJ1; 7 bases match TRDD3. The CDR3 contains 15 residues. The germline V gene encodes CDR1 GEAIGNYY and CDR2 EKD. After removal of 1 base from V and 5 bases from J, the junction contained 9 bases not matched to a gene. The CDR3: CACDTLLLGIDKLIF. The CDR3 nucleotides read TGTGCCTGTGACACTCTATTACTGGGGATTGATAAACTCATCTTT.

The V and J genes are TRDV2 and TRDJ3; 9 nucleotides line up with TRDD3. The germline CDR1 and CDR2 sequences are GEAIGNYY and EKD. Unmatched junction bases numbered 16, after V lost 2 bases and J lost 3 bases. This CDR3 contains 21 residues. The DNA of the CDR3 is TGTGCCTGTGACAACCCCCTGGGGGATCCGCAAAGCTACTGGGACACCCGACAGATGTTTTTC. This gives the protein CACDNPLGDPQSYWDTRQMFF.

This clone showed up just a few times. Sequence at one end of the junction differs from germline and may be a read error. Other DNA sequences in the same sample also yield this CDR3. The rearrangement links TRDV2 to TRDJ1; TRDD3 agrees at 11 bases. Germline V gives CDR1 GEAIGNYY, CDR2 EKD. The CDR3 is 21 amino acids. CDR3 nucleotides: TGCGCCTGTGACACCGTCCAACTGGGGGATAGCCCCCCCTCGTACACCGATAAACTCATCTTT. It yields the protein CACDTVQLGDSPPSYTDKLIF.

This chain joins TRDV2 and TRDJ1; 7 nucleotides line up with TRDD3. This CDR3 is 15 amino acids long. The V gene end was trimmed by 0 bases and the J gene end by 1 base; junction bases not matched to a gene: 4. Germline CDR1 is GEAIGNYY and CDR2 is EKD. The DNA of the CDR3 is TGTGCCTGTGACACCGTGGATACGGTCACCGATAAACTCATCTTT. As protein: CACDTVDTVTDKLIF.